Following are 9 T cell receptor beta chains from one sample sequenced in a study of cytomegalovirus exposure and HLA in healthy donors. Primers: 60 Vbeta forward and 13 Jbeta reverse. TCRdb keeps only in-frame clones here, not all; method: immunoSEQ multiplex PCR. The table shows 110,000 or so clones, with 60% to 80% occurring only once. Sequenced input: PBMCs. These receptors were taken from a young man in good health and CMV-seropositive.

This clone came up once. The chain has TRBV9 and TRBJ2-1; D possibly corresponds to TRBD2 (6 bases). The CDR3 has 13 residues. The V and J ends lost 3 bases and 8 bases respectively, with 12 bases between them. Germline V CDR1 and CDR2: SGDLS, YYNGEE. CDR3 in amino acids: CASSAGVADEQFF. CDR3 bases: TGTGCCAGCAGCGCGGGGGTGGCGGATGAGCAGTTCTTC.

The rearrangement uses TRBV2 and TRBJ1-4; 8 positions match TRBD1. The germline CDR1 and CDR2 sequences are SNHLY and FYNNEI. Losses at the gene ends were 6 bases for V and 0 bases for J; bases not matched to a gene: 3. The CDR3 loop spans 15 amino acids. The CDR3 nucleotides read TGTGCCAGCAGGGACAGGGTACCAACTAATGAAAAACTGTTTTTT. Its translation: CASRDRVPTNEKLFF.

V is TRBV18 and J is TRBJ1-1; D is uncertain. The ends were cut back, 5 bases at V and 4 bases at J, with 20 bases in the middle. Per germline, CDR1 KGHSH and CDR2 LQKENI. This CDR3 comprises 16 residues. The CDR3 sequence: CASSSLDSLVGTEAFF. As DNA, the CDR3 is TGTGCCAGCTCATCCCTCGACTCTCTGGTGGGCACTGAAGCTTTCTTT.

Turning to this clone: Germline and junction disagree at one end, which may indicate a read error. The rearrangement joins TRBV6-5 to TRBJ2-7, with 8 positions matching TRBD1. The germline CDR1 and CDR2 sequences are MNHEY and SVGAGI. This CDR3 is 15 amino acids long. The CDR3 region is CASSHSFRGLYEQYF. CDR3 coding DNA: TGTGCCAGCAGTCACTCATTCAGGGGGCTTTACGAGCAGTACTTC.

The J gene is TRBJ2-3, the V gene TRBV10-2; D not certain. The CDR3 sequence is 14 residues long. V was shortened by 4 bases and J by 2 bases, with 10 bases between the two germline ends. The V gene's germline CDR1 is WSHSY and CDR2 SAAADI. The CDR3, as DNA: TGCGCCAGCAGTGTGGGTCTAGTCACAGATACGCAGTATTTT. Encoded protein: CASSVGLVTDTQYF.

The table lists this clone with a count of one. The chain carries TRBV9 and TRBJ1-2, with D possibly matching TRBD1 (5 bases). Between the trimmed V and J ends, which lost 3 bases and 4 bases, there was a span of 16 bases. Germline V gives CDR1 SGDLS, CDR2 YYNGEE. This CDR3 contains 15 residues. The chain's CDR3 is CASSEGPPGSYGYTF. In nucleotides, the CDR3 is TGTGCCAGCAGCGAGGGGCCACCAGGCTCCTATGGCTACACCTTC. Drawing the rest from reference TRBV9 and TRBJ1-2, the complete variable domain is DSGVTQTPKHLITATGQRVTLRCSPRSGDLSVYWYQQSLDQGLQFLIQYYNGEERAKGNILERFSAQQFPDLHSELNLSSLELGDSALYFCASSEGPPGSYGYTFGSGTRLTVV.

The chain is built from TRBV6-5 and TRBJ1-1; TRBD1 matches at 7 bases. The V gene end was trimmed by 11 bases and the J gene end by 4 bases; junction bases not matched to a gene: 10. The CDR3 length is 13 residues. CDR1 is MNHEY and CDR2 is SVGAGI in the germline V gene. The CDR3 DNA follows: TGTGCCTGTACAGGGGAAGGGAGCACTGAAGCTTTCTTT. This codes for CACTGEGSTEAFF.

The chain employs TRBV5-1 and TRBJ2-2; 9 nucleotides align to TRBD2. After removal of 2 bases from V and 5 bases from J, the junction contained 4 bases not matched to a gene. Germline V gene sequence: CDR1 SGHRS, CDR2 YFSETQ. The CDR3 is 15 residues long. The CDR3 bases are TGCGCCAGCAGCTTAGATAGCGGGGGTACCGGGGAGCTGTTTTTT. Protein: CASSLDSGGTGELFF. Combining the CDR3 with reference TRBV5-1 and TRBJ2-2 gives the whole variable domain KAGVTQTPRYLIKTRGQQVTLSCSPISGHRSVSWYQQTPGQGLQFLFEYFSETQRNKGNFPGRFSGRQFSNSRSEMNVSTLELGDSALYLCASSLDSGGTGELFFGEGSRLTVL.

V is TRBV5-8 and J is TRBJ1-1; weak D call: TRBD1 (6 bases). Germline loops: CDR1 SGHTS, CDR2 YDEGEE. CDR3 length: 14 amino acids. V was shortened by 2 bases and J by 4 bases, with 12 bases between the two germline ends. The CDR3 DNA follows: TGTGCCAGCAGCTTAGTACAGGGTCGCACTGAAGCTTTCTTT. This translates into CASSLVQGRTEAFF.